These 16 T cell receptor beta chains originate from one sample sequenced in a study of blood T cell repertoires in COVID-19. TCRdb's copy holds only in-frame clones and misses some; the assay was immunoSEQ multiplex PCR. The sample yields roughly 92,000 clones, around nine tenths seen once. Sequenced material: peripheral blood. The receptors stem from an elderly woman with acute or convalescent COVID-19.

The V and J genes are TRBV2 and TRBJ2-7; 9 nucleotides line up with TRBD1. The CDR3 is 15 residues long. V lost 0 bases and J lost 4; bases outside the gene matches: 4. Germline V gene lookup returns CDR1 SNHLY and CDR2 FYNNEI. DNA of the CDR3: TGTGCCAGCAGTGAAGCGCGCGGGACAGGGTACGAGCAGTACTTC. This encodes CASSEARGTGYEQYF.

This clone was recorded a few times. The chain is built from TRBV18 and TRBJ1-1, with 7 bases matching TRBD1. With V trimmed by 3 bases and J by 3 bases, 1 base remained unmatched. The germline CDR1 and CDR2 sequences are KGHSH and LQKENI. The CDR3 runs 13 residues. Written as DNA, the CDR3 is TGTGCCAGCTCACCCGGACAGGACACTGAAGCTTTCTTT. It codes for CASSPGQDTEAFF. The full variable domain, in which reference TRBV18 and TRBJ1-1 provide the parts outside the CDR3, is NAGVMQNPRHLVRRRGQEARLRCSPMKGHSHVYWYRQLPEEGLKFMVYLQKENIIDESGMPKERFSAEFPKEGPSILRIQQVVRGDSAAYFCASSPGQDTEAFFGQGTRLTVV.

The CDR3 is CASSSHSGHPFPEAFF. In nucleotides, the CDR3 is TGTGCCAGCAGCTCTCACTCGGGACACCCTTTCCCAGAAGCTTTCTTT. The J gene is TRBJ1-1, the V gene TRBV7-2; D possibly corresponds to TRBD1 (6 bases). The CDR3 runs to 16 residues. The germline V gene has CDR1 SGHTA and CDR2 FQGNSA. V was trimmed by 4 bases and J by 8 bases, leaving 23 bases between them.

The CDR3 bases are TGTGCCAGCAGCCCACCGACAGGGCGGGTAAACACTGAAGCTTTCTTT. Amino acids: CASSPPTGRVNTEAFF. The rearrangement joins TRBV11-1 to TRBJ1-1; 7 bases match TRBD1. J gave up 2 bases and V 5 bases, and 11 bases lay outside the gene matches. The CDR3 is 16 amino acids. Germline V gene data show CDR1 as SGHAT and CDR2 as FQDESV (reference sequence).

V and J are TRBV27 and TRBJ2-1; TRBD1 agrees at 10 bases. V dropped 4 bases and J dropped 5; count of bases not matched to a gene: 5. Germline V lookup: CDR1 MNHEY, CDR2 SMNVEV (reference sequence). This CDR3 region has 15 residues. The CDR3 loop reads CASSSGQGDDNEQFF. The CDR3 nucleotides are TGTGCCAGCAGTTCAGGACAGGGGGATGACAATGAGCAGTTCTTC.

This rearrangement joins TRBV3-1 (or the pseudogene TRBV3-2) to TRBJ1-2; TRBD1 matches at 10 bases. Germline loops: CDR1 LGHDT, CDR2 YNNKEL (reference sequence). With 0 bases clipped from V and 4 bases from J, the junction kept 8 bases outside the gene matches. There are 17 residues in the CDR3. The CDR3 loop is CASSQDKGDRGIYGYTF. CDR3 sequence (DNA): TGTGCCAGCAGCCAAGATAAGGGGGACAGGGGTATCTATGGCTACACCTTC.

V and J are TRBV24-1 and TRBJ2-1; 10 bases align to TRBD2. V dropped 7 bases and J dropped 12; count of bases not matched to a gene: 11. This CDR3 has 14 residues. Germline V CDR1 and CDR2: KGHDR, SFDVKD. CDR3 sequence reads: CATSGASGRAGQFF. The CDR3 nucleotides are TGTGCCACCAGCGGGGCCAGCGGGAGGGCCGGGCAGTTCTTC.

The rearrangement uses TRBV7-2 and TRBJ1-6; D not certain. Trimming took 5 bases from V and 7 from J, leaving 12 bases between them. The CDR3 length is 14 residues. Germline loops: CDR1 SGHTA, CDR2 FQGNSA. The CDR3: CASSPGNNNSPLHF. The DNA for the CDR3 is TGTGCCAGCAGCCCGGGGAACAACAATTCACCCCTCCACTTT.

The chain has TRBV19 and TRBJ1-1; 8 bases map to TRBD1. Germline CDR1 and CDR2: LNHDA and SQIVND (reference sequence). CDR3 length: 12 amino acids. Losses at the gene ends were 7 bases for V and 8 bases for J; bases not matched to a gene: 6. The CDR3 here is CASKEWDREAFF. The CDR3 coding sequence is TGTGCCAGTAAGGAATGGGACAGGGAAGCTTTCTTT.

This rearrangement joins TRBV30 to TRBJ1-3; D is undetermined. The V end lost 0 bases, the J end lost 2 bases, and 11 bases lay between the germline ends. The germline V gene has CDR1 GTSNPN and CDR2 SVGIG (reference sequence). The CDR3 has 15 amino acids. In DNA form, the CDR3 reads TGTGCCTGGAGTGTTGGGCCAACTCCTGGAAACACCATATATTTT. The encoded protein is CAWSVGPTPGNTIYF.

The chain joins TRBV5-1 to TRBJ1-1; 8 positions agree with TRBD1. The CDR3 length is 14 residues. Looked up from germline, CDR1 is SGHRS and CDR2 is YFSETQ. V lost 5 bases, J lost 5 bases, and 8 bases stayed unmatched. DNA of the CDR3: TGCGCCAGCAGGTCGGACAGGGATCGGACTGAAGCTTTCTTT. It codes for CASRSDRDRTEAFF. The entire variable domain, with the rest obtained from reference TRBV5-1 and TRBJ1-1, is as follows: KAGVTQTPRYLIKTRGQQVTLSCSPISGHRSVSWYQQTPGQGLQFLFEYFSETQRNKGNFPGRFSGRQFSNSRSEMNVSTLELGDSALYLCASRSDRDRTEAFFGQGTRLTVV.

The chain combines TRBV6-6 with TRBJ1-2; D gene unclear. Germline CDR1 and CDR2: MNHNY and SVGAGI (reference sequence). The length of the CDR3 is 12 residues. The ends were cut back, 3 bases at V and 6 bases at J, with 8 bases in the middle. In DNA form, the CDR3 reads TGTGCCAGCAGTTATGAGGGCGATGGCTACACCTTC. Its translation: CASSYEGDGYTF.

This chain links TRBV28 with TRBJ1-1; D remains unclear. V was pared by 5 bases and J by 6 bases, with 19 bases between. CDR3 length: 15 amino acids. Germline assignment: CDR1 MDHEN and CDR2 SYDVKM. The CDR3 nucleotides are TGTGCCAGCAGTCCAGCCTCAAAGAGGGCTCCTGAAGCTTTCTTT. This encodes CASSPASKRAPEAFF.

CDR3 sequence (DNA): TGCGCCAGCAGCTTGGGGGGCCTTGCGGTAGGCTACACCTTC. Its protein is CASSLGGLAVGYTF. This chain links TRBV5-1 with TRBJ1-2; D might be TRBD1 (5 bases). CDR1 and CDR2 from the germline V gene are SGHRS and YFSETQ. CDR3 length equals 14 residues. Trimming cost V 0 bases and J 8 bases, with 14 bases left between them.

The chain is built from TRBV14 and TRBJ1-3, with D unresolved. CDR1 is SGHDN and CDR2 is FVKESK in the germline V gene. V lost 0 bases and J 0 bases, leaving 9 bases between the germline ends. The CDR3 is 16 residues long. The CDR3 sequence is CASSQDRASSGNTIYF. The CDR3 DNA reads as TGTGCCAGCAGCCAAGATCGTGCCAGCTCTGGAAACACCATATATTTT.

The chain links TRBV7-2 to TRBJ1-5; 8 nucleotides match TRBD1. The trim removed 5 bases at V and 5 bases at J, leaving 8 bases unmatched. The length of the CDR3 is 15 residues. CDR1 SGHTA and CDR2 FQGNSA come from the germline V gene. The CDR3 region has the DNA TGTGCCAGCAGCCATACCCAGGGGGCCTATCAGCCCCAGCATTTT. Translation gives CASSHTQGAYQPQHF.